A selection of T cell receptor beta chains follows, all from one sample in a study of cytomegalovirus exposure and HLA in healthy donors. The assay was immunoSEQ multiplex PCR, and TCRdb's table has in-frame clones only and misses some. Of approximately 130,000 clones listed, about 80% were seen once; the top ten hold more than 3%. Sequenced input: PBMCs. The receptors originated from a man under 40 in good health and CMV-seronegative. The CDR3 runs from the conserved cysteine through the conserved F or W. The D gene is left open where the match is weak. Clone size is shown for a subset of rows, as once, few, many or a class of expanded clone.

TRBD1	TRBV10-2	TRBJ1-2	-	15	TGCGCCAGCAGTGAGCCTTTGACAGGGGTAGATGGCTACACCTTC	CASSEPLTGVDGYTF
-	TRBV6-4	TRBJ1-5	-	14	TGTGCCAGCAGGGGACACCCTAGCAATCAGCCCCAGCATTTT	CASRGHPSNQPQHF
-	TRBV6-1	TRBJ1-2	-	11	TGTGCCAGCAGTACAGATTATGGCTACACCTTC	CASSTDYGYTF
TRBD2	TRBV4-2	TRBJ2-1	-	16	TGTACCAGCAGCCGTGACGGGACTAGCGGGGCCAATGAGCAGTTCTTC	CTSSRDGTSGANEQFF
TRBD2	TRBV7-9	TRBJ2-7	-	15	TGTGCCAGCAGCTTAGAAGGGACTAGGGCCTACGAGCAGTACTTC	CASSLEGTRAYEQYF
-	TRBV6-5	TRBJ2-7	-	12	TGTGCCAGCTCCTTAACAGGGTTCGAGCAGTACTTC	CASSLTGFEQYF
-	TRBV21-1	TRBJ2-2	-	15	TGTGCCAGCAGCAAGCGGGCCCCACATAACGGGGAGCTGTTTTTT	CASSKRAPHNGELFF
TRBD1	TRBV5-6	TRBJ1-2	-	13	TGTGCCAGCAGCGAAGGGGACAGGGTTGGCTACACCTTC	CASSEGDRVGYTF
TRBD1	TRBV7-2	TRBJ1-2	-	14	TGTGCCAGCAGTTCCGGACAGGGGATCTATGGCTACACCTTC	CASSSGQGIYGYTF
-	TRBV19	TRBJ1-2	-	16	TGTGCCAGTAGCGGGCAGGGTTTGGCACGTTACTATGGCTACACCTTC	CASSGQGLARYYGYTF
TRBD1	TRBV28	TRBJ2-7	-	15	TGTGCCAGCACCTTTCCCGGGACAGGGTCCTACGAGCAGTACTTC	CASTFPGTGSYEQYF
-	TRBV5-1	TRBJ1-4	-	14	TGCGCCAGCAGCACCGGGTCGGGTTTAGAAAAACTGTTTTTT	CASSTGSGLEKLFF
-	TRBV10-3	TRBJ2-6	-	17	TGTGTCATCAGTGAGTCGGAGGGTTCCTCTGGGGCCAACGTCCTGACTTTC	CVISESEGSSGANVLTF
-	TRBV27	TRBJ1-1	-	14	TGTGCCAGCAGTTTAGGGGCCCAGACGTCGGAAGCTTTCTTT	CASSLGAQTSEAFF
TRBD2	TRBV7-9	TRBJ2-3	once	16	TGTGCCAGCAGCCCCGTCCTAGCGGGGGTCACAGATACGCAGTATTTT	CASSPVLAGVTDTQYF
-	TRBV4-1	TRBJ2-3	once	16	TGCGCCAGCAGCCAAGGGTTCGGGGGAGGCACAGATACGCAGTATTTT	CASSQGFGGGTDTQYF
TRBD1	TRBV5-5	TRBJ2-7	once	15	TGTGCCAGCAGCTGGGAAAGTCAGGGGGCACGTGAGCAGTACTTC	CASSWESQGAREQYF